The following is a T cell receptor (beta chain) sequence with its context. The record originates from a study of CD8 T cells in Susac syndrome. V shed 5 bases, J shed 0 bases, and the junction held 6 bases outside the gene matches. The CDR3 has 15 amino acids. Germline assignment: CDR1 SQVTM and CDR2 ANQGSEA. RNA totalling roughly 0.45 to 1 ug underwent reverse transcription with random hexamers. TCRdb fed the immunoSEQ multiplex PCR reads into MiXCR, producing one record per CDR3 protein. This repertoire shows 75,000 to 95,000 distinct CDR3 sequences, roughly 95% found once; its top ten account for 0.5% to 0.8%. TCR beta sequencing covered blood CD8+ and CD4+ T cells.

The receptor comes from a human donor with Susac syndrome. This chain joins TRBV29-1 and TRBJ1-5; 8 nucleotides agree with TRBD1. The sequenced sample was CD8+ T cells from PBMCs. The CDR3 DNA sequence: TGCAGCGTTCGACAGGGGACGGATAGCAATCAGCCCCAGCATTTT. Translation: CSVRQGTDSNQPQHF.